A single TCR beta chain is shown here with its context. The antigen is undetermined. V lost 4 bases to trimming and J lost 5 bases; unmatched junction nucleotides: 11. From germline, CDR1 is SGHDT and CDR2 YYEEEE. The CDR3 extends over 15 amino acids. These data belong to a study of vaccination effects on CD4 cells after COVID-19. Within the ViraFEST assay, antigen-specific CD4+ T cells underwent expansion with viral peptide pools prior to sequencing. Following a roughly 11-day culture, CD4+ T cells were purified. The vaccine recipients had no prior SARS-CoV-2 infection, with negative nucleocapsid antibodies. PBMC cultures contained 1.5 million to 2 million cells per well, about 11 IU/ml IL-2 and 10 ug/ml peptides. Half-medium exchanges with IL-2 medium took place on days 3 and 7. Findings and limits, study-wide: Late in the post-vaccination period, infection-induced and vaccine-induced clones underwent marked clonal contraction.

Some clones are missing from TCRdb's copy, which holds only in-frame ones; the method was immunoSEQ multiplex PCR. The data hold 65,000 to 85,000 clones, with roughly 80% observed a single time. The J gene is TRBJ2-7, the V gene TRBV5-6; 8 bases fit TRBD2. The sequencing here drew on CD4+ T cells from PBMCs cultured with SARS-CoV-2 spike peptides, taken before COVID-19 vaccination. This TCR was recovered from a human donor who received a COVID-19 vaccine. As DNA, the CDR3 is TGTGCCAGCAGCGAGACGGGGGGGGCTCGGGACGAGCAGTACGTC. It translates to CASSETGGARDEQYV.